This T cell receptor beta chain was sequenced during a study of OX40 agonist ivuxolimab in advanced cancers. General notes on the study: Ivuxolimab was an agonistic, fully human IgG2 monoclonal antibody directed against OX40 (CD134), a costimulatory receptor. Intravenous ivuxolimab was administered to patients every 2 weeks at six dose levels: 0.01, 0.1, 0.3, 1.5, 3 and 10 mg/kg. Among the approximately 54 dose-escalation patients, some 20 had hepatocellular carcinoma, about 15 melanoma, 9 renal cell carcinoma and 9 head and neck cancer. A male proportion of approximately 83% and a mean age of approximately 62 years, ranging from about 23 to 79, were recorded for the dose-escalation cohort. Patients were allowed to have had prior anti-PD-1, anti-PD-L1 or anti-CTLA-4 therapy, and around two fifths of the dose-escalation patients had been treated with checkpoint inhibitors. Three dose-escalation patients achieved partial responses, one with hepatocellular carcinoma and two with cutaneous melanoma. Peripheral TCRbeta sequencing was intended to test whether TCR sequence diversity was altered and clonal T-cell expansion was caused by ivuxolimab. The paper covers the monotherapy dose-escalation part of the phase I ivuxolimab trial, which included N = 52 patients.

The full study reports these points: Partial responders in the 0.1-3.0 mg/kg groups had among the lowest normalized peripheral clonal expansion, especially among CD8+ T cells. At doses of 0.1 to 3.0 mg/kg, clonal expansion of both CD4+ and CD8+ T cells in blood was seen between baseline and week 6. Low levels of normalized T-cell clonal expansion were also seen in some patients who did not respond. The antigen specificity of the peripheral T cells that underwent clonal expansion was not determined. After ivuxolimab, expanded clones were on average more numerous among CD8+ T cells than among CD4+ T cells.

Patients with autoimmune disease history or receiving systemic immunosuppression were excluded from the trial. In every dose cohort, peripheral blood was drawn for TCR sequencing at baseline, cycle 4 day 1, and cycle 7 day 1. The samples were drawn from a first-in-human, open-label, multicenter phase I dose-escalation trial of ivuxolimab. Adults with locally advanced or metastatic head and neck squamous cell, hepatocellular, melanoma or renal cell carcinoma were enrolled in the trial. Before TCR sequencing, CD4+ T cells and CD8+ T cells from peripheral blood were sorted into separate populations. For sequencing of the TCRbeta CDR3 region, genomic DNA was extracted from the sorted cells. The immunoSEQ Assay was used for sequencing of TCRbeta CDR3 regions. Drawn from immuneACCESS, this table holds only the in-frame rearrangements with V and J called that TCRdb kept. Clones are partly lost; checked studies trace under half to an unresolved V gene and leave the rest unexplained. The sample table records over 60,000 clones; 88% of these occur just once. The ten biggest clones cover around 0.86% of the sample.

About this clone itself: No cognate antigen has been identified for it. No much larger clone is present one base from it, and per-base qualities are unavailable.

In the germline V gene, CDR1 corresponds to SGHTA and CDR2 to FQGNSA. The V end gives up 5 bases and the J end 2 bases, leaving 7 bases in the junction not matched to a gene. From its cysteine to its phenylalanine, the CDR3 spans 15 amino acids. Only CDR3 DNA remains: 45 bases, in frame from the first base. The starting material was CD4+ or CD8+ T cells sorted from blood, obtained in a trial of the OX40 agonist ivuxolimab. The chain is assembled from TRBV7-2 and TRBJ2-7; 9 middle bases align to TRBD2. The receptor's source is an adult with an advanced solid tumor such as melanoma, head and neck, liver or kidney cancer. The CDR3 reads CASSLLAGGPYEQYF. Here is the DNA: TGTGCCAGCAGCCTTCTGGCGGGAGGGCCCTACGAGCAGTACTTC.